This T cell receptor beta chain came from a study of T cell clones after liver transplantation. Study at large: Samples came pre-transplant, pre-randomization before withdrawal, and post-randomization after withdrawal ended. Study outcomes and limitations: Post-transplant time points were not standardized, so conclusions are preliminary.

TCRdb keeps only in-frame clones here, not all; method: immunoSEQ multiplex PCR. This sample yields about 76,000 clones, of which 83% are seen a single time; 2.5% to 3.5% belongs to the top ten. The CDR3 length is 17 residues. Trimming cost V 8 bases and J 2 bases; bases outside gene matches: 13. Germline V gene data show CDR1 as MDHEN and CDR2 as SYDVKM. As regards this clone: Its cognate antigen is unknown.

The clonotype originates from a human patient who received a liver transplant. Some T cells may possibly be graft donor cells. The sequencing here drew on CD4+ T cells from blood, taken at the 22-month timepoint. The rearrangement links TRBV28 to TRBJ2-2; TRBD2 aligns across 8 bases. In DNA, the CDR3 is TGTGCCAGCGGACCGTCACAACTAGCGGCCAACACCGGGGAGCTGTTTTTT. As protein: CASGPSQLAANTGELFF.